This TCR beta chain was sequenced for a study of shared clonotypes between healthy human individuals. The data were produced by immunoSEQ multiplex PCR, yet TCRdb's version contains in-frame clones alone and is incomplete. The data show 2 million to 2.5 million clones, approximately 95% seen once. A remark on this clone: Its target is unknown. Other DNA sequences in this sample translate to the same CDR3.

The CD4+ fraction was divided into a CD45RA+ naive subset and a CD45RA-negative memory subset. The CDR3 has 13 amino acids. Trimming pared 5 bases from V and 0 bases from J, leaving 10 bases between. Per germline, CDR1 SQVTM and CDR2 ANQGSEA. General observations from the study: Sampling involved blood alone; tissue repertoires likely differ. The four-donor shared clonotypes exceeded non-shared clonotypes in generation probability, with non-shared ones scoring lower.

Sequencing was carried out using naive CD4+ T cells sorted from blood. Indicated subset: CD45RA+ positively selected. This sequence originates from a man in his late teens or twenties in good health. The chain employs TRBV29-1 and TRBJ1-1; the D gene is possibly TRBD1 (5 bases). This CDR3 reads CSVRGRMNTEAFF. The CDR3 nucleotides are TGCAGCGTTAGGGGACGGATGAACACTGAAGCTTTCTTT.